Below are 26 T cell receptor beta chains sequenced from a single sample in a study of human T cells and chemical hapten exposure. MiXCR, run by TCRdb on the RACE reads, gives a single entry per CDR3 protein. The sample shows over 70,000 distinct CDR3 sequences, 14% of them seen only once. The time point was: pre-sensitization, week 0. As for treatment: therapeutic diphenylcyclopropenone sensitization with weekly scalp DPC. Material: whole blood, obtained in connection with sensitization to the hapten diphenylcyclopropenone (DPC). These receptors came from a woman in her forties or fifties with alopecia areata. Some clones in this sample may be carry-over from other donors' samples.

The rearrangement links TRBV3-1 to TRBJ2-7, with D uncertain. Between the trimmed V and J ends, which lost 6 bases and 6 bases, there was a span of 12 bases. The CDR3 totals 12 residues. Per the germline V gene, CDR1 is LGHDT and CDR2 is YNNKEL (reference sequence). As DNA, the CDR3 is TGTGCCAGCAGAAGACCGGGCGGCGAGCAGTACTTC. Its protein product is CASRRPGGEQYF.

This clonotype turned up a few times. The chain employs TRBV2 and TRBJ2-5, with D perhaps given as TRBD1 or TRBD2 (6 bases each). Trimming removed 7 bases from V and 3 bases from J, with 12 bases in between. The CDR3 contains 13 residues. Germline CDR1 reads SNHLY; CDR2 reads FYNNEI. This CDR3 is CASTRGREETQYF. Written as DNA, the CDR3 is TGTGCCAGCACTCGGGGGCGCGAAGAGACCCAGTACTTC.

The chain is built from TRBV28 and TRBJ2-2; D is ambiguous. V was shortened by 7 bases and J by 8 bases, with 5 bases between the two germline ends. This CDR3 is 10 amino acids long. Per the germline V gene, CDR1 is MDHEN and CDR2 is SYDVKM. The CDR3 loop is CASKGGELFF. CDR3 bases: TGTGCCAGCAAAGGGGGGGAGCTGTTTTTT.

This clonotype was seen more than once but under ten times. The gene calls are TRBV10-3 and TRBJ2-5; D remains unclear. CDR3 length equals 14 residues. The V gene's germline CDR1 is ENHRY and CDR2 SYGVKD. Trimming removed 4 bases at V and 0 bases at J, with 9 bases between. DNA for the CDR3: TGTGCCATCAGTGTGTCCCAAAACCAAGAGACCCAGTACTTC. It specifies CAISVSQNQETQYF.

This rearrangement joins TRBV5-8 to TRBJ1-1; maybe TRBD1 (5 bases). This CDR3 spans 15 amino acids. Germline V lookup: CDR1 SGHTS, CDR2 YDEGEE. Trimming left V 0 bases short and J 1 base short, with 10 bases between. CDR3 loop: CASSLVGHSNTEAFF. DNA of the CDR3: TGTGCCAGCAGCTTGGTCGGACATTCGAACACTGAAGCTTTCTTT.

This clonotype appeared many times. The rearrangement uses TRBV6-2 or TRBV6-3 and TRBJ2-3; the match to TRBD2 covers 8 bases. The CDR3 length is 14 residues. Losses at the gene ends were 7 bases for V and 7 bases for J; bases not matched to a gene: 10. CDR1 and CDR2 from the germline V gene are MNHEY and SVGEGT. CDR3 in amino acids: CASIQGTRYNTQYF. Here the CDR3 DNA reads TGTGCCAGCATCCAAGGGACTAGGTATAATACGCAGTATTTT.

The chain uses TRBV12-3 or TRBV12-4 and TRBJ1-2; D gene ambiguous. Trimming shortened V by 1 base and J by 8 bases, and 14 bases separated the two germline ends. CDR3 size: 14 residues. CDR3 DNA sequence: TGTGCCAGCAGTTTAGGATCAGTTTCGCACGGCTACACCTTC. This encodes CASSLGSVSHGYTF.

This clonotype was picked up a small number of times. The chain joins TRBV7-2 to TRBJ2-1; D is uncertain. The CDR3 loop spans 13 amino acids. CDR1 is SGHTA, CDR2 FQGNSA, per germline. V was trimmed by 3 bases and J by 1 base, leaving 4 bases between them. CDR3 residues: CASSFASYNEQFF. The CDR3 DNA follows: TGTGCCAGCAGCTTTGCGTCCTACAATGAGCAGTTCTTC. Based on the CDR3 plus reference TRBV7-2 and TRBJ2-1, the full variable domain is GAGVSQSPSNKVTEKGKDVELRCDPISGHTALYWYRQSLGQGLEFLIYFQGNSAPDKSGLPSDRFSAERTGGSVSTLTIQRTQQEDSAVYLCASSFASYNEQFFGPGTRLTVL.

The chain employs TRBV9 and TRBJ1-1; D ambiguous. The V gene lost 3 bases and the J gene lost 0 bases, with 6 bases spanning the gap. Germline V gene sequence: CDR1 SGDLS, CDR2 YYNGEE. The CDR3 is 13 residues long. The CDR3 protein is CASSADMNTEAFF. CDR3 in DNA: TGTGCCAGCAGCGCCGACATGAACACTGAAGCTTTCTTT.

This chain joins TRBV6-1 and TRBJ2-7; possibly TRBD1 or TRBD2 for D (5 bases each). Germline V gene sequence: CDR1 MNHNS, CDR2 SASEGT. The CDR3 has 16 amino acids. V was clipped by 3 bases and J by 7 bases, with 22 bases between them. CDR3 loop: CASSDPRGRARMEQYF. The DNA for the CDR3 is TGTGCCAGCAGTGATCCGAGGGGACGGGCGCGGATGGAGCAGTACTTC.

This clonotype was counted a few times. V usage is TRBV27 and J usage is TRBJ2-7; 10 bases are shared with TRBD2. The V gene's germline CDR1 is MNHEY and CDR2 SMNVEV (reference sequence). V was pared by 4 bases and J by 7 bases, with 13 bases of the junction left unmatched. The CDR3 consists of 16 residues. The DNA for the CDR3 is TGTGCCAGCAGTTCACTCCAAGCGGGAGGGCCATGGGAGCAGTACTTC. It specifies CASSSLQAGGPWEQYF.

Only a few counts were recorded for this clonotype. V and J are TRBV12-3 or TRBV12-4 and TRBJ1-2; TRBD1 matches 9 bases. The junction had 16 bases not matched to a gene; V was cut back by 7 bases and J by 4 bases. The CDR3 consists of 17 residues. This CDR3 is CASKTGDRASRRYGYTF. CDR3 nucleotide sequence: TGTGCCAGCAAAACAGGGGACAGGGCAAGTCGGCGCTATGGCTACACCTTC.

In this sample, this clonotype turned up many times. The chain has TRBV18 and TRBJ2-1; 7 positions agree with TRBD2. CDR1 is KGHSH and CDR2 is LQKENI in the germline V gene. The ends lost 6 bases at V and 2 bases at J; junction bases unmatched: 10. This CDR3 comprises 16 residues. The CDR3 sequence: CASSPTSRRTYNEQFF. The DNA of the CDR3 is TGTGCCAGCTCGCCGACTAGCCGGAGGACCTACAATGAGCAGTTCTTC.

This clonotype was recorded a few times. The chain uses TRBV7-9 and TRBJ2-7; 7 bases map to TRBD2. Germline CDR1 reads SEHNR; CDR2 reads FQNEAQ (reference sequence). CDR3 length equals 15 residues. With 5 bases clipped from V and 8 bases from J, the junction kept 15 bases outside the gene matches. CDR3 loop: CASSPLLAGAWQQYF. The CDR3 bases are TGTGCCAGCAGCCCACTTTTAGCGGGTGCATGGCAGCAGTACTTC. Variable domain in full (rest from reference TRBV7-9 and TRBJ2-7): DTGVSQNPRHKITKRGQNVTFRCDPISEHNRLYWYRQTLGQGPEFLTYFQNEAQLEKSRLLSDRFSAERPKGSFSTLEIQRTEQGDSAMYLCASSPLLAGAWQQYFGPGTRLTVT.

This chain joins TRBV4-1 and TRBJ2-7; D is uncertain. Looked up from germline, CDR1 is MGHRA and CDR2 is YSYEKL. CDR3 length equals 14 residues. Deletions cut 4 bases from V and 3 bases from J, with 13 bases between. The CDR3 is CASSPRVGLYEQYF. CDR3 nucleotide sequence: TGCGCCAGCAGCCCAAGGGTGGGCCTCTACGAGCAGTACTTC.

The chain links TRBV4-1 to TRBJ2-1, with a tentative D call TRBD2 (6 bases). V shed 1 base and J shed 4 bases, with 17 bases lying between them. There are 17 residues in the CDR3. Germline lookup yields CDR1 MGHRA and CDR2 YSYEKL. The CDR3 loop is CASSQGEEREPYNEQFF. CDR3 nucleotide sequence: TGCGCCAGCAGCCAAGGGGAGGAACGGGAGCCTTACAATGAGCAGTTCTTC.

This clonotype was counted a few times. J is TRBJ1-5 and V is TRBV6-5, with no clear D. The CDR3 consists of 14 residues. Germline V gene lookup returns CDR1 MNHEY and CDR2 SVGAGI. Trimming pared 6 bases from V and 2 bases from J, leaving 11 bases between. This chain's CDR3 is CASSRDYRNQPQHF. The CDR3 coding sequence is TGTGCCAGCAGCCGCGATTATCGCAATCAGCCCCAGCATTTT.

J is TRBJ2-2 and V is TRBV11-3, with D hard to call. The CDR3 spans 15 residues. Trimming stripped 5 bases from V and 1 base from J, with 11 bases between. CDR1 and CDR2 (germline): SGHNT, YENEEA. The CDR3 reads CASSPAHWNTGELFF. CDR3 sequence (DNA): TGTGCCAGCAGCCCTGCCCACTGGAACACCGGGGAGCTGTTTTTT.

V and J are TRBV29-1 and TRBJ2-7, with 8 bases fitting TRBD1. This CDR3 has 14 amino acids. Germline V gives CDR1 SQVTM, CDR2 ANQGSEA. Unmatched junction bases numbered 8, after V lost 0 bases and J lost 7 bases. The DNA for the CDR3 is TGCAGCGTTGAAGATGGGCCAGGGGGCTGGGAGCAGTACTTC. This sequence encodes CSVEDGPGGWEQYF.

Ten or more counts support this clonotype. The CDR3, as DNA: TGCGCCAGCAGCGCAATGGGGGGCGGCGCGGGGAATGAAAAACTGTTTTTT. This gives the protein CASSAMGGGAGNEKLFF. This chain joins TRBV5-1 and TRBJ1-4; a weak D match, TRBD1 (6 bases). The CDR3 is 17 amino acids. Germline V gene data show CDR1 as SGHRS and CDR2 as YFSETQ. The ends were cut back, 4 bases at V and 5 bases at J, with 21 bases in the middle.

This clonotype has at least ten counts. The CDR3, as DNA: TGTGCCAGCAGCTCTAGCGGGAGAGCCTACAATGAGCAGTTCTTC. It yields the protein CASSSSGRAYNEQFF. This rearrangement joins TRBV7-9 to TRBJ2-1; 10 bases map to TRBD2. The CDR3 runs 15 residues. Trimming cost V 4 bases and J 2 bases; bases outside gene matches: 2. The V gene's germline CDR1 is SEHNR and CDR2 FQNEAQ (reference sequence). Full variable domain (outside the CDR3, taken from reference TRBV7-9 and TRBJ2-1): DTGVSQNPRHKITKRGQNVTFRCDPISEHNRLYWYRQTLGQGPEFLTYFQNEAQLEKSRLLSDRFSAERPKGSFSTLEIQRTEQGDSAMYLCASSSSGRAYNEQFFGPGTRLTVL.

This clonotype was counted at least ten times. The chain employs TRBV4-3 and TRBJ1-3; D remains unclear. The CDR3 has 16 residues. Trimming left V 2 bases short and J 0 bases short, with 11 bases between. Germline V gene lookup returns CDR1 LGHNA and CDR2 YSLEER. The CDR3 coding sequence is TGCGCCAGCAGCCAAAATCCACCCAGCTCTGGAAACACCATATATTTT. It translates to CASSQNPPSSGNTIYF.

The gene calls are TRBV2 and TRBJ1-2; no reliable D call. The CDR3 loop spans 13 amino acids. Trimming shortened V by 7 bases and J by 4 bases, and 13 bases separated the two germline ends. Germline V gene lookup returns CDR1 SNHLY and CDR2 FYNNEI. CDR3 residues: CASNLQWTYGYTF. As DNA, the CDR3 is TGTGCCAGCAACCTCCAATGGACCTATGGCTACACCTTC.

This chain's CDR3 is CASSSRPKAGNSPLHF. CDR3 DNA: TGTGCCAGCAGTTCCCGACCAAAGGCGGGTAATTCACCCCTCCACTTT. J is TRBJ1-6 and V is TRBV27; unclear D gene. The germline V gene encodes CDR1 MNHEY and CDR2 SMNVEV (reference sequence). The CDR3 extends over 16 amino acids. Trimming took 4 bases from V and 6 from J, leaving 16 bases between them.

This clonotype came up many times. The chain recombines TRBV7-9 with TRBJ1-1; D unresolved. The CDR3 runs 12 residues. CDR1 is SEHNR and CDR2 is FQNEAQ in the germline V gene (reference sequence). The ends were cut back, 5 bases at V and 10 bases at J, with 14 bases in the middle. The CDR3 nucleotides are TGTGCCAGCAGCCAGTCGGAAGCCCGAGCTTTCTTT. Its translation: CASSQSEARAFF.

The rearrangement links TRBV5-1 to TRBJ2-1; 7 nucleotides line up with TRBD2. The V gene end was trimmed by 5 bases and the J gene end by 4 bases; junction bases not matched to a gene: 12. Germline assignment: CDR1 SGHRS and CDR2 YFSETQ. CDR3 length equals 16 residues. The DNA of the CDR3 is TGCGCCAGCAGACGGAGGCGGGAGCTGGGGTACAATGAGCAGTTCTTC. Translated: CASRRRRELGYNEQFF.